This is a list of T cell receptor beta chains from one sample in a study of T-cell reconstitution after alpha-beta-depleted transplantation in children. TCRdb re-called the PCR reads through MiXCR, storing one row per CDR3 protein. Among about 900,000 distinct CDR3 sequences listed, about 30% were seen once. The sample here was PBMCs, mostly from graft donor cells, taken 360 days after TCRalphabeta/CD19-depleted stem cell transplant. These receptors originate from a boy younger than two who had a stem cell transplant for SCID, so the T cells may come from the graft donor. Both conserved end residues are part of each CDR3. The D gene is left open where the match is weak. The size entry is marked missing in some rows and otherwise reads once, few, many or a size class.

>NA|TRBV7-9|TRBJ1-2|once
TGTGCCAGCCTGAGCACGGCTCAGGGGACTATTGGTGGCTACACCTTC
CASLSTAQGTIGGYTF
>NA|TRBV20-1|TRBJ1-6|few
TGCAGTGCTAGAGATCTCCCGGGAAAGGGTTCCTATAATTCACCCCTCCACTTT
CSARDLPGKGSYNSPLHF
>NA|TRBV6-2/TRBV6-3|TRBJ2-1|NA
TGTGCCAGCAGTGTGACTAGACCTTTGAATGAGCAGTTCTTC
CASSVTRPLNEQFF
>NA|TRBV20-1|TRBJ2-7|few
TGCAGTGCTAGGCTGGGCCCCCCTTCCTACGAGCAGTACTTC
CSARLGPPSYEQYF
>TRBD2|TRBV9|TRBJ2-1|few
TGTGCCAGCAGCGCCCGCTTCACCGGGACTAGCTCCTACAATGAGCAGTTCTTC
CASSARFTGTSSYNEQFF
>NA|TRBV12-3/TRBV12-4|TRBJ2-7|few
TGTGCCAGCAGTCGGACAACTACCTACGAGCAGTACTTC
CASSRTTTYEQYF
>NA|TRBV9|TRBJ2-3|NA
TGTGCCAGCAGCGACCGTGGGCGGGATGGAGATACGCAGTATTTT
CASSDRGRDGDTQYF
>NA|TRBV3-1|TRBJ1-2|NA
TGTGCCAGCAGCCAAGATCGGGGGCAGGGCGCGTGGGGCTACACCTTC
CASSQDRGQGAWGYTF
>NA|TRBV5-5|TRBJ2-2|NA
TGTGCCAGCAGCCCCACGACTAGTTTGACCGGGGAGCTGTTTTTT
CASSPTTSLTGELFF
>TRBD1|TRBV12-3/TRBV12-4|TRBJ1-1|few
TGTGCCAGCAGTTTAACCCCGAGAATACAGGGGGGAAACACTGAAGCTTTCTTT
CASSLTPRIQGGNTEAFF
>TRBD1|TRBV20-1|TRBJ1-1|few
TGCAGTGCTAGGAGAGGACAGGAGGGAGCTTTCTTT
CSARRGQEGAFF
>NA|TRBV7-8|TRBJ2-1|few
TGTGCCAGCAGCTTACGACCTCCCCGGAATGAGCAGTTCTTC
CASSLRPPRNEQFF
>NA|TRBV6-2/TRBV6-3|TRBJ2-3|NA
TGTGCCAGCAGCGACTGGGGGGACGGCACAGATACGCAGTATTTT
CASSDWGDGTDTQYF
>NA|TRBV5-6|TRBJ2-1|NA
TGTGCCAGCAGCCCCGCACCAGGGACATTAATCTATGAGCAGTTCTTC
CASSPAPGTLIYEQFF
>TRBD1|TRBV7-2|TRBJ2-5|NA
TGTGCCAGCAGCTCGGATCGGACAGGGTGGGGGACCCAGTACTTC
CASSSDRTGWGTQYF
>NA|TRBV4-1|TRBJ2-7|few
TGCGCCAGCAGCCATCTGGGGGGGGCGCAGTACGAGCAGTACTTC
CASSHLGGAQYEQYF
>TRBD2|TRBV5-1|TRBJ2-1|NA
TGCGCCAGCAGCCTCGTCGGACTAGCGGCTTACAATGAGCAGTTCTTC
CASSLVGLAAYNEQFF
>TRBD2|TRBV7-9|TRBJ2-1|NA
TGTGCCAGCAGCTACAAGGGACTAGCGGCTTCCTACAATGAGCAGTTCTTC
CASSYKGLAASYNEQFF
>TRBD1|TRBV5-1|TRBJ1-6|few
TGCGCCAGCAGCTACACAGGGGCTGTAGGTTCACCCCTCCACTTT
CASSYTGAVGSPLHF
>NA|TRBV28|TRBJ2-2|once
TGTGCCAGTATTGACACCGTGGGGGCCGGGGAGCTGTTTTTT
CASIDTVGAGELFF
>NA|TRBV9|TRBJ2-7|NA
TGTGCCAGCAGCGTAAGCCTCAGTCTAGCCTCCGAGCAGTACTTC
CASSVSLSLASEQYF
>NA|TRBV4-3|TRBJ2-6|few
TGCGCCAGCAGCCAAGCTGGATCTGGGGCCAACGTCCTGACTTTC
CASSQAGSGANVLTF
>NA|TRBV7-9|TRBJ1-1|NA
TGTGCCAGCAGCCCGCTTAGGCAGCCGAACACTGAAGCTTTCTTT
CASSPLRQPNTEAFF
>TRBD2|TRBV7-2|TRBJ2-1|NA
TGTGCCAGCAGCCCGCGACTAGCGGGGGGGCTCAATGAGCAGTTCTTC
CASSPRLAGGLNEQFF
>NA|TRBV12-3/TRBV12-4|TRBJ2-5|NA
TGTGCCAGCAGGCCCCCCCCGACAGGAAAGGGAGAGACCCAGTACTTC
CASRPPPTGKGETQYF
>NA|TRBV29-1|TRBJ2-7|few
TGCAGCGTTGAAACTAGCAGATTCGAGCAGTACTTC
CSVETSRFEQYF
>NA|TRBV29-1|TRBJ2-1|NA
TGCAGCGTCCGGGACGGAAACCACAATGAGCAGTTCTTC
CSVRDGNHNEQFF
>NA|TRBV12-3/TRBV12-4|TRBJ2-3|NA
TGTGCCAGCAGGTTAATAGATACGCAGTATTTT
CASRLIDTQYF
>NA|TRBV12-3/TRBV12-4|TRBJ2-7|NA
TGTGCCAGCAGTTCGTCCCTGAACCCCTACGAGCAGTACTTC
CASSSSLNPYEQYF
>NA|TRBV5-6|TRBJ2-1|NA
TGTGCCAGCAGCTATGGGGCCGGAAGTGAGCAGTTCTTC
CASSYGAGSEQFF
>NA|TRBV11-2|TRBJ2-6|NA
TGTGCCAGCAGCACACACTCGACACTTACAGGTTCTGGGGCCAACGTCCTGACTTTC
CASSTHSTLTGSGANVLTF
>TRBD1|TRBV6-2/TRBV6-3|TRBJ2-2|NA
TGTGCCAGCAGCGAACCTGGGACAGCTTTCGTGGAGCTGTTTTTT
CASSEPGTAFVELFF
>NA|TRBV20-1|TRBJ2-7|once
TGCAGTGCCGTGAGAGAGGGACGGGCCTCCGAGCAGTACTTC
CSAVREGRASEQYF
>TRBD2|TRBV4-2|TRBJ2-2|NA
TGTGCCAGCAGCCAAGCCCCTACTAGCGGGGTAGGCGGGGAGCTGTTTTTT
CASSQAPTSGVGGELFF
>NA|TRBV11-1|TRBJ2-1|few
TGTGCCAGCAGTACCGGGACTCTTGCCAATGAGCAGTTCTTC
CASSTGTLANEQFF
>NA|TRBV20-1|TRBJ2-3|few
TGCAGTGTTTCGTCTCAGGATACGCAGTATTTT
CSVSSQDTQYF
>NA|TRBV28|TRBJ1-2|NA
TGTGCCAGCACCGGGACCCGTTATGGCTACACCTTC
CASTGTRYGYTF
>NA|TRBV9|TRBJ2-3|NA
TGTGCCAGCAGCCGTAAACAGGGTATCAGCACAGATACGCAGTATTTT
CASSRKQGISTDTQYF
>TRBD2|TRBV5-1|TRBJ2-5|few
TGCGCCAGCAGGCTAGCGGTGGAGACCCAGTACTTC
CASRLAVETQYF
>NA|TRBV28|TRBJ2-5|NA
TGTGCCAGCAGTTTGGGGGCGGTCAGGCAAGAGACCCAGTACTTC
CASSLGAVRQETQYF
>NA|TRBV7-9|TRBJ2-7|NA
TGTGCCAGCAGCCCGCGGGACAGCCCAAGCTCCTACGAGCAGTACTTC
CASSPRDSPSSYEQYF
>TRBD1|TRBV5-1|TRBJ2-5|once
TGCGCCAGCAGCTCTCTCAGACAGGGGGGAGAGACCCAGTACTTC
CASSSLRQGGETQYF
>TRBD1|TRBV5-1|TRBJ1-2|NA
TGCGCCAGCAGGCTGACAGGGTCCCACTATGGCTACACCTTC
CASRLTGSHYGYTF
>TRBD2|TRBV6-4|TRBJ2-2|NA
TGTGCCAGCAGACCCTACCTGACTAGCGGGGTCTCGAACACCGGGGAGCTGTTTTTT
CASRPYLTSGVSNTGELFF
>TRBD1|TRBV10-2|TRBJ2-1|few
TGCGCCAGCAACCCCGGGACAGGGTGGCATGAGCAGTTCTTC
CASNPGTGWHEQFF
>NA|TRBV10-3|TRBJ2-3|once
TGTGCCATCAGTGAGCGGGGGACCACAGATACGCAGTATTTT
CAISERGTTDTQYF
>NA|TRBV10-3|TRBJ2-7|many
TGTGCCATCAGTGAGCCTGAGAACGGGACACTATCCTACGAGCAGTACTTC
CAISEPENGTLSYEQYF
>NA|TRBV28|TRBJ2-5|once
TGTGCCAGCAGTTTATCAATGTCCCAAGAGACCCAGTACTTC
CASSLSMSQETQYF
>NA|TRBV4-2|TRBJ2-6|NA
TGTGCCAGCAGCCAAGATCAGGACAGCTTCTCTGGGGCCAACGTCCTGACTTTC
CASSQDQDSFSGANVLTF
>NA|TRBV7-3|TRBJ2-7|NA
TGTGCCAGCAGCTTTAGGGTAGAAGGCGAGCAGTACTTC
CASSFRVEGEQYF
>NA|TRBV28|TRBJ2-7|NA
TGTGCCAGCAGTTTTTGGGGGGCATCCTACGAGCAGTACTTC
CASSFWGASYEQYF
>NA|TRBV20-1|TRBJ1-5|NA
TGCAGTGCTAGAGAATGGGACCAGCGGCAGCCCCAGCATTTT
CSAREWDQRQPQHF
>NA|TRBV27|TRBJ2-5|few
TGTGCCAGCAGTTCATCCAGCAAGCCTGAGACCCAGTACTTC
CASSSSSKPETQYF
>NA|TRBV9|TRBJ2-1|NA
TGTGCCAGCAGCGTAGGGCGACGGGACCGCTACAATGAGCAGTTCTTC
CASSVGRRDRYNEQFF
>NA|TRBV4-1|TRBJ2-2|NA
TGCGCCAGCAGCCAAGATCCTAATTTGAACACCGGGGAGCTGTTTTTT
CASSQDPNLNTGELFF
>NA|TRBV7-8|TRBJ2-5|few
TGTGCCAGCAGCTTAGTCGAGGAACACCACCAAGAGACCCAGTACTTC
CASSLVEEHHQETQYF
>NA|TRBV29-1|TRBJ2-5|NA
TGCAGCGTTGAGGGAAGGTACCAAGAGACCCAGTACTTC
CSVEGRYQETQYF
>TRBD1|TRBV12-3/TRBV12-4|TRBJ1-1|NA
TGTGCCAGCAGTACTCAGGGGGCCCTCGGAAGCACTGAAGCTTTCTTT
CASSTQGALGSTEAFF